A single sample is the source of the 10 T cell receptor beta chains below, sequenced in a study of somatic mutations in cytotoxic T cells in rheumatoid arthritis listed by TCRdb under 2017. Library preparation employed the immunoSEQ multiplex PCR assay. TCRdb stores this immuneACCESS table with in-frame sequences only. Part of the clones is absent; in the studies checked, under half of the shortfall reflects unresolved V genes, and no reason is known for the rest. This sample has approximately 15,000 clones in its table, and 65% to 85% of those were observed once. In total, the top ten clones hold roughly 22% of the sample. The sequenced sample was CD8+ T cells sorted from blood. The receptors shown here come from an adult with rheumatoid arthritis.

The CDR3 DNA follows: TGTGCCAGCAGCTTCAGGGGGAATGCGGAGACCCAGTACTTC. This codes for CASSFRGNAETQYF. This chain uses TRBV11-3 with TRBJ2-5, with 7 bases identical to TRBD1. V gave up 3 bases and J gave up 5 bases; unmatched junction bases: 6. Germline V gene lookup returns CDR1 SGHNT and CDR2 YENEEA. The CDR3 has 14 residues. Drawing the rest from reference TRBV11-3 and TRBJ2-5, the complete variable domain is EAGVVQSPRYKIIEKKQPVAFWCNPISGHNTLYWYLQNLGQGPELLIRYENEEAVDDSQLPKDRFSAERLKGVDSTLKIQPAELGDSAVYLCASSFRGNAETQYFGPGTRLLVL.

CDR3 sequence reads: CASATGGGGYEQYF. The CDR3 region has the DNA TGTGCCAGCGCCACTGGGGGGGGAGGCTACGAGCAGTACTTC. V and J are TRBV5-6 and TRBJ2-7, with 7 bases that match TRBD2. This CDR3 contains 14 residues. The J segment lost 3 bases and the V segment lost 7 bases, leaving 10 bases of the junction unmatched. Germline V gene data show CDR1 as SGHDT and CDR2 as YYEEEE.

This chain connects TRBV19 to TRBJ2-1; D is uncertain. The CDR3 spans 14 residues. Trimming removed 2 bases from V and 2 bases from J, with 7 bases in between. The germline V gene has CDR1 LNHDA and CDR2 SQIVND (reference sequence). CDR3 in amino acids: CASSISRPYNEQFF. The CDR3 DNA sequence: TGTGCCAGTAGTATATCCCGCCCCTACAATGAGCAGTTCTTC.

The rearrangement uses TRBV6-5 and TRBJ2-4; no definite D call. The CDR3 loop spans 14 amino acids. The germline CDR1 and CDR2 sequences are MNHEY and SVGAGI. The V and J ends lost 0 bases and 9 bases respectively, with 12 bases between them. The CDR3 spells CASSYSARFGIQYF. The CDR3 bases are TGTGCCAGCAGTTACTCCGCGCGGTTCGGCATTCAGTACTTC.

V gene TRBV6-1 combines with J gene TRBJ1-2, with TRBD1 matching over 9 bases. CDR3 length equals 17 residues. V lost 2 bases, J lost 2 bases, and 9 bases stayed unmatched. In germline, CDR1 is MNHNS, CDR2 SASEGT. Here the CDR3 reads CASSETIGTGHNYGYTF. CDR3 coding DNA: TGTGCCAGCAGTGAAACCATCGGGACAGGGCACAACTATGGCTACACCTTC.

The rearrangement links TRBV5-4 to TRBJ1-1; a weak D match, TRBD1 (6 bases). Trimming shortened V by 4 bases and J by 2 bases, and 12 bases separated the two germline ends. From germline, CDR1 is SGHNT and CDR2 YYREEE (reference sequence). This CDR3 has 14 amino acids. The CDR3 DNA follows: TGTGCCAGCAGCCTCGGACAGACTAACACTGAAGCTTTCTTT. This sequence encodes CASSLGQTNTEAFF.

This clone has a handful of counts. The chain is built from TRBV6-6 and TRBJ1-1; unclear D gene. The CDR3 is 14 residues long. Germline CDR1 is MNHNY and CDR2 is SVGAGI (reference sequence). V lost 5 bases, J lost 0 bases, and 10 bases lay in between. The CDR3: CASSLYRVNTEAFF. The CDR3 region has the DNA TGTGCCAGCAGTCTCTACCGGGTGAACACTGAAGCTTTCTTT.

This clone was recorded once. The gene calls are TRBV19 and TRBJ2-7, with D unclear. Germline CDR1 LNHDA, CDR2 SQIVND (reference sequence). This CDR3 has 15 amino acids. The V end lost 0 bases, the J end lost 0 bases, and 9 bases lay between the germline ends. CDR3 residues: CASSIDLLGSYEQYF. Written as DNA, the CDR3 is TGTGCCAGTAGTATAGATCTGCTAGGCTCCTACGAGCAGTACTTC.

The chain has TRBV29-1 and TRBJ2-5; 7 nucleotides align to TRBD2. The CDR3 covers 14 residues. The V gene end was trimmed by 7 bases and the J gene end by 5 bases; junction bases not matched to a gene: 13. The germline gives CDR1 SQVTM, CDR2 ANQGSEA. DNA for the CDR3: TGCAGCGGGACCTTAGCCGGAGCGGGGGAGACCCAGTACTTC. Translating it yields CSGTLAGAGETQYF.

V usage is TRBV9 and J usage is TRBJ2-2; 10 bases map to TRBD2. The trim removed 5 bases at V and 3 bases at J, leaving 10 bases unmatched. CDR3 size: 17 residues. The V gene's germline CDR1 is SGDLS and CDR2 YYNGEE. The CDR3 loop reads CASSAYLAGVDTGELFF. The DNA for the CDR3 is TGTGCCAGCAGTGCATACCTAGCGGGAGTTGACACCGGGGAGCTGTTTTTT.